A selection of T cell receptor beta chains follows, all from one sample in a study of PD-1 blockade in mismatch repair-deficient tumors. Method: immunoSEQ multiplex PCR; TCRdb's copy keeps in-frame clones and lacks some. The data show around 25,000 clones, with approximately 83% seen just once and 20% held by the top ten. The sample in question was peripheral blood, obtained 12 weeks after starting pembrolizumab. These receptors came from an adult with mismatch repair-deficient cancer. Each CDR3 is given with its conserved first and last residue. D genes are given only for firm matches. Not all rows give a size; the values are once, few, many and, for expanded clones, a class.

TRBV7-3,.,TRBJ2-3,.,TGTGCCAGCAGCCCAAGGGGCGGGAGCACAGATACGCAGTATTTT,CASSPRGGSTDTQYF
TRBV11-2,.,TRBJ2-1,TRBD1,TGTGCCAGCAGCCCAGCAGGGACAGCCTACAATGAGCAGTTCTTC,CASSPAGTAYNEQFF
TRBV28,.,TRBJ1-5,.,TGTGCCAGCAGTTGGCAGGGAGGTCAGCCCCAGCATTTT,CASSWQGGQPQHF
TRBV28,.,TRBJ2-2,.,TGTGCCAGCAGCCGGACTCCAACCGGGGAGCTGTTTTTT,CASSRTPTGELFF
TRBV28,.,TRBJ2-7,.,TGTGCCAGCAGTTTACTGACGGGAGACCAAACCTACGAGCAGTACTTC,CASSLLTGDQTYEQYF
TRBV9,.,TRBJ2-5,.,TGTGCCAGCAGCGTTAGCGAGCTAGAGACCCAGTACTTC,CASSVSELETQYF
TRBV21-1,.,TRBJ2-7,.,TGTGCCAGCACCAGGAGGGACAGGGTGGGCGAGCAGTACTTC,CASTRRDRVGEQYF
TRBV5-1,.,TRBJ2-2,.,TGCGCCAGCAGTTACGACTTTTCGATCCTGGGGGAGCTGTTTTTT,CASSYDFSILGELFF
TRBV6-1,.,TRBJ2-7,.,TGTGCCAGCAGTGAAGCGGACAGCTCCTACGAGCAGTACTTC,CASSEADSSYEQYF
TRBV4-3,.,TRBJ2-3,TRBD2,TGCGCCAGCAGCCAAACGGGACTAGCGGGAGCAGATACGCAGTATTTT,CASSQTGLAGADTQYF
TRBV19,.,TRBJ2-5,.,TGTGCCAGTAGTGCCGGGGACTTCGTACAAGAGACCCAGTACTTC,CASSAGDFVQETQYF
TRBV28,.,TRBJ2-7,TRBD2,TGTGCCAGCAGTTGGGGACTAGCGGGAGTCGGCGACGAGCAGTACTTC,CASSWGLAGVGDEQYF
TRBV6-5,.,TRBJ1-1,.,TGTGCCAGCAGTTACTTGGGGGGGCGGGAGACTGAAGCTTTCTTT,CASSYLGGRETEAFF
TRBV28,.,TRBJ1-5,.,TGTGCCAGCACAAACCTGGGGGGGTTTCAGCCCCAGCATTTT,CASTNLGGFQPQHF
TRBV14,.,TRBJ2-2,.,TGTGCCAGCAGCCATGCGACTCCGGGGTCCGGGGAGCTGTTTTTT,CASSHATPGSGELFF
TRBV5-4,once,TRBJ2-4,.,TGTGCCAGCAGCTTAGGGACGCATTTAGCCAAAAACATTCAGTACTTC,CASSLGTHLAKNIQYF
TRBV19,.,TRBJ1-1,.,TGTGCCAGTAGTATAGGGGACATTGAAGCTTTCTTT,CASSIGDIEAFF
TRBV28,.,TRBJ2-1,TRBD2,TGTGCCAGCACCGAATGGGCTAGCGGGAGCTCCTACAATGAGCAGTTCTTC,CASTEWASGSSYNEQFF
TRBV27,.,TRBJ2-1,.,TGTGCCAGCAGTTACAACAACTACAATGAGCAGTTCTTC,CASSYNNYNEQFF
TRBV6-1,.,TRBJ2-6,.,TGTGCCAGCAGTGAGCGAGGAGGGAATATAGGGGCTGGGGCCAACGTCCTGACTTTC,CASSERGGNIGAGANVLTF
TRBV11-2,.,TRBJ1-1,.,TGTGCCAGCAGCTTAGCCGGATGGCCTACTGAAACTGAAGCTTTCTTT,CASSLAGWPTETEAFF
TRBV5-1,once,TRBJ2-1,TRBD2,TGCGCCAGCAGCTTGGGGCTAGCGGACTACAATGAGCAGTTCTTC,CASSLGLADYNEQFF
TRBV5-3,.,TRBJ2-7,.,TGTGCCAGCAGCCAAGGGCTCCAACTGTACGAGCAGTACTTC,CASSQGLQLYEQYF